These 24 T cell receptor beta chains came from one sample sequenced in a study of T cell responses to AZD1222 COVID-19 vaccine. Using immunoSEQ multiplex PCR, the repertoire was profiled, and TCRdb retains in-frame clones only, with some absent. The profile covers about 140,000 clones, with more than 75% appearing a single time and more than 3% taken by the ten largest. The input for sequencing was peripheral blood, taken 28 days after the second AZD1222 dose. These receptors all stem from an adult who received the AZD1222 COVID-19 vaccine.

This clone has just a few counts. The CDR3 protein is CASSVGQERFTETQYF. CDR3 bases: TGTGCCAGCAGCGTTGGACAGGAAAGATTTACAGAGACCCAGTACTTC. The chain combines TRBV7-6 with TRBJ2-5, with 7 bases identical to TRBD1. There are 16 residues in the CDR3. Germline V CDR1 and CDR2: SGHVS, FNYEAQ. The junction had 13 bases not matched to a gene; V was cut back by 5 bases and J by 4 bases.

The chain couples TRBV6-5 to TRBJ1-5, with 7 bases that match TRBD1. Germline trimming cut 6 bases from V and 5 bases from J; bases unmatched to any gene: 7. The CDR3 totals 14 residues. CDR1 MNHEY and CDR2 SVGAGI come from the germline V gene. The CDR3, as DNA: TGTGCCAGCAGGAAATCGACAGGGTATCAGCCCCAGCATTTT. This encodes CASRKSTGYQPQHF.

The chain is built from TRBV12-3 or TRBV12-4 and TRBJ2-5, with TRBD1 as a possible D gene (6 bases). V lost 5 bases, J lost 4 bases, and 11 bases lay in between. The CDR3 length is 13 residues. CDR3: CASSTGRGETQYF. As DNA, the CDR3 is TGTGCCAGCAGTACAGGGCGAGGAGAGACCCAGTACTTC.

J is TRBJ2-7 and V is TRBV6-2 or TRBV6-3; possibly TRBD1 for D (6 bases). In germline, CDR1 is MNHEY, CDR2 SVGEGT. Trimming took 5 bases from V and 0 from J, leaving 17 bases between them. The CDR3 length is 16 residues. CDR3: CASSHGQPRSSYEQYF. In nucleotides, the CDR3 is TGTGCCAGCAGTCACGGACAGCCTCGGAGCTCCTACGAGCAGTACTTC.

The chain links TRBV2 to TRBJ2-7, with D possibly matching TRBD1 (5 bases). Germline V CDR1 and CDR2: SNHLY, FYNNEI. Trimming cost V 4 bases and J 2 bases, with 12 bases left between them. There are 14 residues in the CDR3. CDR3 nucleotides: TGTGCCAGCAGTGTTCTGGGGCCCCCCTACGAGCAGTACTTC. This translates into CASSVLGPPYEQYF.

This sequence joins TRBV27 and TRBJ2-4; 7 nucleotides agree with TRBD2. There are 14 residues in the CDR3. Germline values: CDR1 MNHEY, CDR2 SMNVEV (reference sequence). Germline trimming cut 4 bases from V and 6 bases from J; bases unmatched to any gene: 6. The CDR3, as DNA: TGTGCCAGCAGTTCACTAGCGAGGGTAAACATTCAGTACTTC. Translating gives CASSSLARVNIQYF.

The chain uses TRBV27 and TRBJ2-7, with 11 bases that match TRBD2. Germline trimming cut 4 bases from V and 6 bases from J; bases unmatched to any gene: 20. The length of the CDR3 is 19 residues. The V gene's germline CDR1 is MNHEY and CDR2 SMNVEV (reference sequence). CDR3 residues: CASSSSFPRTSGLGAEQYF. CDR3 coding DNA: TGTGCCAGCAGTTCTTCCTTCCCCCGGACTAGCGGGCTTGGGGCCGAGCAGTACTTC.

The J gene is TRBJ1-2, the V gene TRBV6-6; D gene ambiguous. This CDR3 has 15 amino acids. Germline-derived CDR1 and CDR2 are MNHNY and SVGAGI (reference sequence). The ends were cut back, 11 bases at V and 7 bases at J, with 26 bases in the middle. CDR3 sequence: CAGGTHDGPYVGYTF. The DNA for the CDR3 is TGTGCCGGCGGCACTCACGATGGCCCCTATGTTGGCTACACCTTC.

The chain employs TRBV19 and TRBJ2-2, with a tentative D call TRBD1 (6 bases). Trimming pared 3 bases from V and 6 bases from J, leaving 11 bases between. Germline CDR1 LNHDA, CDR2 SQIVND (reference sequence). This CDR3 is built from 14 residues. The CDR3 protein is CASSIRGSSGELFF. Here the CDR3 DNA reads TGTGCCAGTAGTATCAGGGGATCATCCGGGGAGCTGTTTTTT.

In its sample, this clone was seen once. CDR3: CASTSLGLAGHIQYF. CDR3 in DNA: TGTGCCAGCACCTCCTTGGGGCTAGCGGGTCACATTCAGTACTTC. This chain connects TRBV7-9 to TRBJ2-4, with 8 bases identical to TRBD2. CDR3 size: 15 residues. Germline values: CDR1 SEHNR, CDR2 FQNEAQ (reference sequence). V lost 7 bases to trimming and J lost 8 bases; unmatched junction nucleotides: 13.

The chain carries TRBV14 and TRBJ1-4, with D possibly matching TRBD1 (5 bases). The ends were cut back, 4 bases at V and 8 bases at J, with 14 bases in the middle. CDR3 length equals 14 residues. In germline, CDR1 is SGHDN, CDR2 FVKESK. The CDR3 region has the DNA TGTGCCAGCAGCCCCATCGGGGGGGGAGAAAAACTGTTTTTT. It translates to CASSPIGGGEKLFF.

V usage is TRBV3-1 (or the pseudogene TRBV3-2) and J usage is TRBJ2-6; unclear D gene. The V gene's germline CDR1 is LGHDT and CDR2 YNNKEL (reference sequence). The germline V and J ends were trimmed by 4 bases and 0 bases, with 7 bases remaining between them. This CDR3 comprises 15 residues. This chain's CDR3 is CASSPDSSGANVLTF. The CDR3, as DNA: TGTGCCAGCAGCCCCGACTCCTCTGGGGCCAACGTCCTGACTTTC.

This clone occurred a few times. The chain carries TRBV28 and TRBJ1-4; the match to TRBD1 covers 10 bases. V lost 5 bases and J lost 6; bases outside the gene matches: 6. CDR1 is MDHEN and CDR2 is SYDVKM in the germline V gene. The CDR3 runs to 15 residues. The CDR3 DNA is TGTGCCAGCAGTCTGGGGACAGGGGCTCATGAAAAACTGTTTTTT. This translates into CASSLGTGAHEKLFF.

This chain links TRBV19 with TRBJ2-7, with 7 positions matching TRBD1. This CDR3 is built from 14 residues. CDR1 is LNHDA and CDR2 is SQIVND in the germline V gene (reference sequence). Trimming cost V 6 bases and J 6 bases; bases outside gene matches: 11. The CDR3 DNA sequence: TGTGCCAGTAGGAATGGGGACAGAGCCTCCGAGCAGTACTTC. This encodes CASRNGDRASEQYF.

CDR3 in amino acids: CAWTRRPAGNQPQHF. DNA for the CDR3: TGTGCCTGGACCCGCCGGCCTGCCGGCAATCAGCCCCAGCATTTT. The rearrangement joins TRBV30 to TRBJ1-5, with no clear D. The CDR3 runs to 15 residues. The V gene's germline CDR1 is GTSNPN and CDR2 SVGIG (reference sequence). V lost 4 bases, J lost 2 bases, and 15 bases lay in between.

This rearrangement joins TRBV12-3 or TRBV12-4 to TRBJ1-5; D is possibly TRBD1 (6 bases). There are 13 residues in the CDR3. V was clipped by 5 bases and J by 5 bases, with 10 bases between them. In DNA, the CDR3 is TGTGCCAGCAGTGCAACAGGGTATCAGCCCCAGCATTTT. Amino acid sequence: CASSATGYQPQHF.

The chain uses TRBV24-1 and TRBJ1-2, with 7 bases matching TRBD1. The V gene end was trimmed by 0 bases and the J gene end by 2 bases; junction bases not matched to a gene: 2. This CDR3 has 15 residues. Looked up from germline, CDR1 is KGHDR and CDR2 is SFDVKD. The CDR3 DNA sequence: TGTGCCACCAGTGATTTGGAGGGGGCGAACTATGGCTACACCTTC. Translation: CATSDLEGANYGYTF.

This chain uses TRBV29-1 with TRBJ2-3; tentatively, D is TRBD2 (6 bases). Germline V gene lookup returns CDR1 SQVTM and CDR2 ANQGSEA. CDR3 length equals 16 residues. V was clipped by 4 bases and J by 2 bases, with 19 bases between them. The CDR3 DNA follows: TGCAGCGTTGGGGGGGTGGTGGAGCGGCCCACAGATACGCAGTATTTT. It is translated as CSVGGVVERPTDTQYF.

This sequence joins TRBV21-1 and TRBJ2-1; TRBD2, the table's D call, lacks a check against the DNA. TRBV21-1 is noted as a pseudogene. The CDR3 is made up of 19 amino acids. In DNA form, the CDR3 reads TGTGCCAGCAGCACGCGGGGTACTAGCGGGGATATTTTCTACAATGAGCAGTTCTTC. Its protein product is CASSTRGTSGDIFYNEQFF.

The chain carries TRBV30 and TRBJ2-5; unclear D gene. Germline lookup yields CDR1 GTSNPN and CDR2 SVGIG (reference sequence). This CDR3 contains 13 residues. V was trimmed by 4 bases and J by 3 bases, leaving 12 bases between them. The chain's CDR3 is CAWNLFREETQYF. CDR3 DNA sequence: TGTGCCTGGAATCTCTTCAGAGAAGAGACCCAGTACTTC.

V and J are TRBV5-1 and TRBJ2-7; TRBD1 agrees at 9 bases. Germline CDR1 reads SGHRS; CDR2 reads YFSETQ. Trimming took 5 bases from V and 3 from J; bases not matched to a gene: 6. The CDR3 contains 14 residues. The CDR3 loop reads CASRKQGAHYEQYF. CDR3 sequence (DNA): TGCGCCAGCAGAAAACAGGGGGCCCACTACGAGCAGTACTTC.

This clone was detected only once. Distinct nucleotide sequences in the sample also encode this CDR3. The chain uses TRBV11-2 and TRBJ1-2, with D perhaps TRBD1 (6 bases). Trimming removed 4 bases from V and 8 bases from J, with 8 bases in between. The germline V gene encodes CDR1 SGHAT and CDR2 FQNNGV. The CDR3 has 11 amino acids. Written as DNA, the CDR3 is TGTGCCAGCAGCTCTAGGGGGGGCTACACCTTC. Protein: CASSSRGGYTF.

The J gene is TRBJ1-5, the V gene TRBV5-1, with D possibly matching TRBD1 (6 bases). With 4 bases removed from V and 1 base from J, the gap between germline ends came to 9 bases. The CDR3 sequence is 14 residues long. The germline V gene has CDR1 SGHRS and CDR2 YFSETQ. Written as DNA, the CDR3 is TGCGCCAGCAGCGCGACAGGCAGCAATCAGCCCCAGCATTTT. Its protein is CASSATGSNQPQHF.

The rearrangement uses TRBV20-1 and TRBJ2-7; D unresolved. Germline V lookup: CDR1 DFQATT, CDR2 SNEGSKA (reference sequence). This CDR3 has 10 residues. V was pared by 2 bases and J by 6 bases, with 5 bases between. CDR3 protein: CSARYSEQYF. The CDR3 DNA reads TGCAGTGCTAGATATAGCGAGCAGTACTTC.